The rows below give T cell receptor beta chains drawn from one sample of a study of T cells after yellow fever vaccination. Each CDR3 protein gets one entry after TCRdb re-called the 5' RACE reads with MiXCR. The table lists approximately 150,000 distinct CDR3 sequences, approximately 6% of them singletons, with about 2.8% in the top ten. The sequences come from CD4+ T cells sorted from PBMCs, collected on the day of the first yellow fever vaccination. Receptors originate from a man younger than 35 who received the YFV17D yellow fever vaccine. The CDR3 runs from the conserved cysteine through the conserved F or W. The D gene is left open where the match is weak. Clone size appears in some rows only: once, few, many, or a class for an expanded clone.

d_gene	len	v_gene	abundance	j_gene	CDR3nt	CDR3aa
.	14	TRBV4-3	many	TRBJ2-7	TGCGCCAGCAGCTTTGTGGGGGAGGCCTACGAGCAGTACTTC	CASSFVGEAYEQYF
TRBD1	14	TRBV19	many	TRBJ1-1	TGTGCCAGTAGTCGCACCGGGACAGGGGCTGAAGCTTTCTTT	CASSRTGTGAEAFF
TRBD2	14	TRBV7-2	medium-sized	TRBJ2-3	TGTGCCAGCAGCTCTGAGCGGGGGGTCCGTACGCAGTATTTT	CASSSERGVRTQYF
.	14	TRBV10-2	.	TRBJ2-6	TGCGCCAGCAGGGGGGCGCAAGGGGCCAACGTCCTGACTTTC	CASRGAQGANVLTF
.	11	TRBV20-1	.	TRBJ2-2	TGCAGTGCTGGGTGGGCCGGGGAGCTGTTTTTT	CSAGWAGELFF
.	16	TRBV10-1	.	TRBJ2-5	TGCGCCAGCGTCGGGGGGCTCCCCCCCTACAAAGAGACCCAGTACTTC	CASVGGLPPYKETQYF
TRBD1	15	TRBV7-7	.	TRBJ2-7	TGTGCCAGCAGCCCTCGACAGGGTCCTTACTACGAGCAGTACTTC	CASSPRQGPYYEQYF
.	15	TRBV5-6	few	TRBJ2-3	TGTGCCAGCAGCTTGGTCTCGGGGAACACAGATACGCAGTATTTT	CASSLVSGNTDTQYF
.	16	TRBV5-1	.	TRBJ2-3	TGCGCCAGCAGCTTGGAACAACCTGTCCCCCCAGATACGCAGTATTTT	CASSLEQPVPPDTQYF
.	16	TRBV5-1	many	TRBJ2-1	TGCGCCAGCAGCGCAGGGGCCGCAAGCTCCTACAATGAGCAGTTCTTC	CASSAGAASSYNEQFF
.	15	TRBV4-1	many	TRBJ1-2	TGCGCCAGCAGCCACCCACTGAGGGGAGACTATGGCTACACCTTC	CASSHPLRGDYGYTF
.	12	TRBV7-3	.	TRBJ2-3	TGTGCCAGCGCCAGCGACACAGATACGCAGTATTTT	CASASDTDTQYF
TRBD1	16	TRBV4-3	few	TRBJ1-4	TGCGCCAGCAGCCAAGCGGGGGGACAGGAGAATGAAAAACTGTTTTTT	CASSQAGGQENEKLFF
.	15	TRBV12-3/TRBV12-4	few	TRBJ1-1	TGTGCCAGCAGTTTAGCCCCGGGGGGGGACACTGAAGCTTTCTTT	CASSLAPGGDTEAFF
TRBD1	14	TRBV12-3/TRBV12-4	.	TRBJ1-5	TGTGCCAGCAGTTCCATCTGGGACAGCCAGCCCCAGCATTTT	CASSSIWDSQPQHF